One sample yielded the 19 T cell receptor beta chains listed below, sequenced in a study of control samples from healthy donors and cancer patients. Profiling relied on immunoSEQ multiplex PCR, and the TCRdb table lists in-frame clones only, not all of them. The sample has some 190,000 clones, 91% seen once. What was sequenced was blood. These receptor sequences come from a man aged 25-45 years in good health.

The chain couples TRBV1 to TRBJ1-5. TRBV1 is a pseudogene locus. This CDR3 contains 16 residues. CDR3 amino acids: CTSSRCWLGSSQPQHF. DNA for the CDR3: TGCACCAGCAGCCGCTGTTGGTTGGGGTCTTCTCAGCCCCAGCATTTT.

The chain combines TRBV3-1 (or the pseudogene TRBV3-2) with TRBJ1-2; 10 bases map to TRBD1. J lost 6 bases, V lost 2 bases, and 6 bases had no gene match. The CDR3 is 15 amino acids. CDR1 LGHDT and CDR2 YNNKEL come from the germline V gene (reference sequence). CDR3 region: CASSQLGGTGDGYTF. DNA of the CDR3: TGTGCCAGCAGCCAACTAGGTGGGACAGGGGATGGCTACACCTTC.

The chain employs TRBV19 and TRBJ2-1; D ambiguous. The CDR3 contains 14 residues. V gave up 4 bases and J gave up 5 bases, with 12 bases separating them. Germline CDR1 is LNHDA and CDR2 is SQIVND (reference sequence). The DNA for the CDR3 is TGTGCCAGTAGTACCGGAACTAAACACAATGAGCAGTTCTTC. Its protein is CASSTGTKHNEQFF.

The chain carries TRBV18 and TRBJ1-1; D possibly corresponds to TRBD1 (6 bases). The V and J ends lost 2 bases and 2 bases respectively, with 12 bases between them. This CDR3 contains 15 residues. Germline CDR1 reads KGHSH; CDR2 reads LQKENI. CDR3 loop: CASSPMAGVNTEAFF. The CDR3 nucleotides read TGTGCCAGCTCACCAATGGCAGGGGTAAACACTGAAGCTTTCTTT.

The chain couples TRBV6-5 to TRBJ2-7; 8 nucleotides agree with TRBD1. CDR1 and CDR2 from the germline V gene are MNHEY and SVGAGI. The CDR3 covers 14 residues. Unmatched junction bases numbered 11, after V lost 0 bases and J lost 13 bases. This CDR3 reads CASSYSGEVGTGYF. CDR3 nucleotides: TGTGCCAGCAGTTACTCAGGTGAAGTGGGGACAGGTTACTTC.

This chain joins TRBV16 and TRBJ1-6, with TRBD1 matching over 7 bases. Trimming removed 0 bases from V and 9 bases from J; junction bases left unmatched: 5. The CDR3 is 15 residues long. Germline CDR1 KGHSY, CDR2 FQNENV. The CDR3: CASSQSGQGVSPLHF. The CDR3 nucleotides read TGTGCCAGCAGCCAATCTGGGCAGGGGGTTTCACCCCTCCACTTT. Full variable domain (remainder filled in from reference TRBV16 and TRBJ1-6): GEEVAQTPKHLVRGEGQKAKLYCAPIKGHSYVFWYQQVLKNEFKFLISFQNENVFDETGMPKERFSAKCLPNSPCSLEIQATKLEDSAVYFCASSQSGQGVSPLHFGNGTRLTVT.

The rearrangement links TRBV6-4 to TRBJ2-2; D uncertain. Germline V gene data show CDR1 as MRHNA and CDR2 as SNTAGT. The CDR3 totals 14 residues. Trimming left V 0 bases short and J 3 bases short, with 5 bases between. CDR3 sequence: CASSDSRDTGELFF. CDR3 sequence (DNA): TGTGCCAGCAGTGACTCCCGGGACACCGGGGAGCTGTTTTTT.

The chain carries TRBV4-1 and TRBJ2-7, with TRBD1 as a possible D gene (6 bases). This CDR3 is built from 16 residues. CDR1 is MGHRA, CDR2 YSYEKL, per germline. V was trimmed by 2 bases and J by 6 bases, leaving 20 bases between them. The CDR3 DNA sequence: TGCGCCAGCAGCCAACTTACACGGGACATGCGAACCGAGCAGTACTTC. Its translation: CASSQLTRDMRTEQYF.

The rearrangement joins TRBV4-1 to TRBJ1-2; D is possibly TRBD1 (6 bases). The V gene lost 3 bases and the J gene lost 2 bases, with 13 bases spanning the gap. The CDR3 is 15 amino acids. The V gene's germline CDR1 is MGHRA and CDR2 YSYEKL. The CDR3 DNA follows: TGCGCCAGCAGCCACCCGGACAGCCGAAACTATGGCTACACCTTC. Protein: CASSHPDSRNYGYTF.

V and J are TRBV5-6 and TRBJ1-3; TRBD1 matches 7 bases. The germline gives CDR1 SGHDT, CDR2 YYEEEE. There are 15 residues in the CDR3. The V segment lost 0 bases and the J segment 4 bases; nucleotides outside the gene matches: 4. For the CDR3, the DNA is TGTGCCAGCAGCTTGGAGGGGGCCGGGGGAAACACCATATATTTT. Residues: CASSLEGAGGNTIYF.

This clone was recorded a few times. The chain is built from TRBV19 and TRBJ2-1; 7 bases are a match to TRBD2. J was trimmed by 1 base and V by 3 bases; bases with no gene match: 12. This CDR3 is 18 amino acids long. Germline loops: CDR1 LNHDA, CDR2 SQIVND (reference sequence). The CDR3 DNA reads as TGTGCCAGTAGTATTGGTATGGGGCGGGGGAAGTCCTACAATGAGCAGTTCTTC. This gives the protein CASSIGMGRGKSYNEQFF. Together with reference TRBV19 and TRBJ2-1, the CDR3 gives the full variable domain: DGGITQSPKYLFRKEGQNVTLSCEQNLNHDAMYWYRQDPGQGLRLIYYSQIVNDFQKGDIAEGYSVSREKKESFPLTVTSAQKNPTAFYLCASSIGMGRGKSYNEQFFGPGTRLTVL.

The chain employs TRBV30 and TRBJ1-2, with a possible D match to TRBD1 (5 bases). The CDR3 consists of 15 residues. Germline V CDR1 and CDR2: GTSNPN, SVGIG (reference sequence). V was clipped by 1 base and J by 3 bases, with 15 bases between them. CDR3 nucleotide sequence: TGTGCCTGGAGTGGGATCCCGGGGGATGACTATGGCTACACCTTC. Its protein is CAWSGIPGDDYGYTF.

This chain uses TRBV28 with TRBJ1-6, with D possibly TRBD1 on 6 matching bases. Trimming stripped 6 bases from V and 7 bases from J, with 10 bases between. CDR1 and CDR2 (germline): MDHEN, SYDVKM. The CDR3 loop spans 13 amino acids. CDR3 coding DNA: TGTGCCAGCAGGACGGGGGCAAATTCACCCCTCCACTTT. As protein: CASRTGANSPLHF.

This chain links TRBV11-2 with TRBJ2-7, with D perhaps given as TRBD1 or TRBD2 (5 bases each). The CDR3 consists of 14 residues. Per the germline V gene, CDR1 is SGHAT and CDR2 is FQNNGV. V shed 7 bases and J shed 2 bases, with 15 bases lying between them. The CDR3: CASTPGPSTYEQYF. CDR3 coding DNA: TGTGCCAGCACCCCGGGGCCAAGCACCTACGAGCAGTACTTC.

V and J are TRBV4-1 and TRBJ1-1; maybe TRBD1 (6 bases). The CDR3 runs 14 residues. V gave up 5 bases and J gave up 1 base, with 11 bases separating them. Germline lookup yields CDR1 MGHRA and CDR2 YSYEKL. CDR3 in DNA: TGCGCCAGCAGCGGAAGGACAGAGAACACTGAAGCTTTCTTT. Translating it yields CASSGRTENTEAFF.

The rearrangement joins TRBV7-2 to TRBJ1-5, with 10 nucleotides matching TRBD1. Germline V gene data show CDR1 as SGHTA and CDR2 as FQGNSA. The CDR3 loop spans 15 amino acids. J was trimmed by 7 bases and V by 5 bases; bases with no gene match: 8. The CDR3 sequence is CASSPGQGGNQPQHF. CDR3 sequence (DNA): TGTGCCAGCAGCCCCGGACAGGGGGGTAACCAGCCCCAGCATTTT.

The chain is built from TRBV5-1 and TRBJ2-3, with D unresolved. This CDR3 region has 14 residues. Germline CDR1 SGHRS, CDR2 YFSETQ. The V gene lost 4 bases and the J gene lost 0 bases, with 9 bases spanning the gap. CDR3 sequence reads: CASSGTASTDTQYF. In DNA, the CDR3 is TGCGCCAGCAGCGGAACGGCTAGCACAGATACGCAGTATTTT.

This clone is a singleton in its sample. This chain links TRBV7-9 with TRBJ2-2; D might be TRBD2 (6 bases). V was shortened by 3 bases and J by 2 bases, with 13 bases between the two germline ends. Germline assignment: CDR1 SEHNR and CDR2 FQNEAQ (reference sequence). The CDR3 has 16 residues. CDR3 in amino acids: CASSLAGLPNTGELFF. Here the CDR3 DNA reads TGTGCCAGCAGCTTGGCGGGGTTACCAAACACCGGGGAGCTGTTTTTT.

This rearrangement joins TRBV11-1 to TRBJ1-1, with D perhaps matching TRBD1 (5 bases). CDR1 is SGHAT, CDR2 FQDESV, per germline (reference sequence). The CDR3 is 13 amino acids. V was clipped by 3 bases and J by 2 bases, with 7 bases between them. In DNA form, the CDR3 reads TGTGCCAGCAGCTTCACAGGAAACACTGAAGCTTTCTTT. It translates to CASSFTGNTEAFF.